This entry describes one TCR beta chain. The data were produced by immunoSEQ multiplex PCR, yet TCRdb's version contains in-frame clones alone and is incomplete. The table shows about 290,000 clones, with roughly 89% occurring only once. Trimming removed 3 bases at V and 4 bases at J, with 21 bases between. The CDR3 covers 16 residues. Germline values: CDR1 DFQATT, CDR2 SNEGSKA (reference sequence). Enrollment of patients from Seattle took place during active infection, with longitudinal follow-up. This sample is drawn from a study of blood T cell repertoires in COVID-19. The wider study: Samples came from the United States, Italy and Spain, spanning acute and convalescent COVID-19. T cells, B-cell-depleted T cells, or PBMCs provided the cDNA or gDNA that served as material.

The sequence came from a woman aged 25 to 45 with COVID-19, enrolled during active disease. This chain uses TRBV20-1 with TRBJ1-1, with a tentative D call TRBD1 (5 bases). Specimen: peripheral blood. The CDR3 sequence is CSASEGQGKGSTEAFF. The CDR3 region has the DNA TGCAGTGCTAGTGAGGGTCAGGGCAAGGGTTCCACTGAAGCTTTCTTT.